These 27 T cell receptor beta chains were sequenced from one sample in a study of neurological immune-mediated disorders. A single record per CDR3 protein comes from TCRdb applying MiXCR to the 5' RACE reads. The table has 65,000 to 85,000 distinct CDR3 sequences, 5% to 6.5% seen once. The time point: longitudinal time-point 2. Sequencing was carried out using PBMCs. The receptors originated from a woman aged 55-70 years with multiple sclerosis.

This clonotype showed up many times. The V gene is TRBV5-1, the J gene TRBJ1-1, with a possible D match to TRBD1 (6 bases). Between the trimmed V and J ends, which lost 0 bases and 4 bases, there was a span of 10 bases. Germline V CDR1 and CDR2: SGHRS, YFSETQ. CDR3 length equals 14 residues. CDR3 amino acids: CASSLEGGPTEAFF. CDR3 coding DNA: TGCGCCAGCAGCTTGGAAGGGGGTCCCACTGAAGCTTTCTTT.

Many counts were recorded for this clonotype. The rearrangement joins TRBV4-1 to TRBJ2-7, with no clear D. The CDR3 totals 16 residues. V was clipped by 1 base and J by 3 bases, with 16 bases between them. Looked up from germline, CDR1 is MGHRA and CDR2 is YSYEKL. The CDR3 loop is CASSQGVQVGFYEQYF. CDR3 DNA: TGCGCCAGCAGCCAAGGTGTGCAGGTCGGTTTCTACGAGCAGTACTTC.

This clonotype was counted many times. The chain is built from TRBV20-1 and TRBJ1-1, with 9 nucleotides matching TRBD1. Germline V gene data show CDR1 as DFQATT and CDR2 as SNEGSKA (reference sequence). This CDR3 region has 15 residues. The V segment lost 6 bases and the J segment 0 bases; nucleotides outside the gene matches: 8. The CDR3 here is CSAPGQGTMNTEAFF. In DNA form, the CDR3 reads TGCAGTGCCCCGGGACAGGGAACGATGAACACTGAAGCTTTCTTT.

In its sample, this clonotype was seen many times. This chain joins TRBV24-1 and TRBJ1-2; the D is unclear. V was cut by 1 base and J by 8 bases, with 13 bases left in between. This CDR3 region has 14 residues. From germline, CDR1 is KGHDR and CDR2 SFDVKD. The CDR3 DNA reads TGTGCCACCAGTGATTTAGGCAGGTCTCGAGGCTACACCTTC. The encoded protein is CATSDLGRSRGYTF.

This clonotype was detected ten times or more. This chain joins TRBV10-1 and TRBJ2-2; no definite D call. This CDR3 spans 12 amino acids. From germline, CDR1 is WNHNN and CDR2 SYGVQD (reference sequence). V dropped 2 bases and J dropped 9 bases, with 7 bases sitting between them. DNA of the CDR3: TGCGCCAGCAGTGAGATTTCGAGGGAGCTGTTTTTT. As protein: CASSEISRELFF.

This clonotype was seen repeatedly, ten times or more. This rearrangement joins TRBV6-5 to TRBJ1-5; D perhaps matches TRBD1 (5 bases). CDR1 is MNHEY, CDR2 SVGAGI, per germline. The CDR3 loop spans 14 amino acids. V lost 5 bases and J lost 5, with 13 bases in between. The CDR3 here is CASSRERGYQPQHF. The CDR3 DNA sequence: TGTGCCAGCAGTAGGGAAAGGGGCTATCAGCCCCAGCATTTT.

This chain links TRBV5-1 with TRBJ2-1; D tentatively reads TRBD1 or TRBD2 (5 bases each). The germline V gene has CDR1 SGHRS and CDR2 YFSETQ. Trimming stripped 3 bases from V and 0 bases from J, with 7 bases between. The CDR3 consists of 14 residues. The CDR3 DNA reads TGCGCCAGCAGCTGGGGGAACTCCTACAATGAGCAGTTCTTC. This sequence encodes CASSWGNSYNEQFF.

This clonotype has a count of ten or more. The chain has TRBV7-2 and TRBJ1-5; D is uncertain. Germline V gene sequence: CDR1 SGHTA, CDR2 FQGNSA. The V end was cut by 2 bases, the J end by 5 bases, with 7 bases between. The CDR3 has 13 amino acids. CDR3 sequence (DNA): TGTGCCAGCAGCTTACTGCCAGATCAGCCCCAGCATTTT. Translated, it gives CASSLLPDQPQHF.

This clonotype was seen repeatedly, ten times or more. The V gene is TRBV6-6, the J gene TRBJ1-1; 8 nucleotides agree with TRBD1. J was trimmed by 10 bases and V by 4 bases; bases with no gene match: 8. Germline V CDR1 and CDR2: MNHNY, SVGAGI (reference sequence). The length of the CDR3 is 13 residues. CDR3: CASSSGQGLRAFF. The CDR3 DNA reads as TGTGCCAGCAGTTCCGGACAGGGACTCAGAGCTTTCTTT.

The sample holds many counts of this clonotype. The chain combines TRBV5-1 with TRBJ1-1; D ambiguous. Between the trimmed V and J ends, which lost 4 bases and 1 base, there was a span of 8 bases. CDR1 is SGHRS, CDR2 YFSETQ, per germline. The CDR3 length is 13 residues. The CDR3 DNA reads TGCGCCAGCAGCCAAACACGGAACACTGAAGCTTTCTTT. It is translated as CASSQTRNTEAFF.

This clonotype was seen a few times. The chain carries TRBV30 and TRBJ1-2; 7 bases fit TRBD1. CDR3 length: 13 residues. V lost 2 bases to trimming and J lost 8 bases; unmatched junction nucleotides: 8. Germline CDR1 reads GTSNPN; CDR2 reads SVGIG (reference sequence). DNA of the CDR3: TGTGCCTGGAGTCTTAAGGGGGCGGGCGGCTACACCTTC. Translated: CAWSLKGAGGYTF.

This clonotype was seen ten or more times. The CDR3 DNA reads as TGTGCCAGCAGCCCGAACCCCACTAGCGGGGGCCCTGCCTCCTACAATGAGCAGTTCTTC. Residues: CASSPNPTSGGPASYNEQFF. The chain carries TRBV3-1 and TRBJ2-1, with 11 bases matching TRBD2. V was clipped by 4 bases and J by 0 bases; unmatched bases: 14. The germline V gene has CDR1 LGHDT and CDR2 YNNKEL (reference sequence). The CDR3 spans 20 residues.

The rearrangement links TRBV6-2 or TRBV6-3 to TRBJ2-7, with 7 bases that match TRBD1. The germline V gene encodes CDR1 MNHEY and CDR2 SVGEGT. V lost 10 bases and J lost 0; bases outside the gene matches: 9. This CDR3 comprises 14 residues. The CDR3 is CAISPTGASYEQYF. The CDR3 DNA is TGTGCCATCAGCCCAACAGGGGCCTCCTACGAGCAGTACTTC.

In this sample, this clonotype turned up many times. The chain combines TRBV5-1 with TRBJ2-3; the match to TRBD1 covers 9 bases. V lost 3 bases to trimming and J lost 4 bases; unmatched junction nucleotides: 6. CDR1 and CDR2 (germline): SGHRS, YFSETQ. The CDR3 is 15 amino acids. In nucleotides, the CDR3 is TGCGCCAGCAGCTCCGGACAGGGGAGGGCAGATACGCAGTATTTT. Protein: CASSSGQGRADTQYF.

This clonotype was counted ten times or more. The rearrangement uses TRBV2 and TRBJ1-4; D is unclear. Germline V lookup: CDR1 SNHLY, CDR2 FYNNEI. This CDR3 is built from 18 residues. Trimming took off 6 bases at V and 0 bases at J, with 20 bases between the two ends. Here the CDR3 reads CASRVTGSNVATNEKLFF. The CDR3 DNA is TGTGCCAGCAGGGTTACCGGGTCGAACGTTGCAACTAATGAAAAACTGTTTTTT.

This clonotype was found many times. V gene TRBV15 combines with J gene TRBJ1-2, with D unclear. CDR1 and CDR2 from the germline V gene are LNHNV and YYDKDF (reference sequence). The CDR3 length is 12 residues. Trimming left V 6 bases short and J 2 bases short, with 7 bases between. The CDR3: CATRGINYGYTF. The DNA for the CDR3 is TGTGCCACCAGGGGAATCAACTATGGCTACACCTTC.

This clonotype was observed at least ten times. V is TRBV5-1 and J is TRBJ1-1; no clear D gene. CDR1 and CDR2 (germline): SGHRS, YFSETQ. Trimming removed 4 bases at V and 1 base at J, with 2 bases between. This CDR3 region has 11 residues. In DNA form, the CDR3 reads TGCGCCAGCAGCCAGAACACTGAAGCTTTCTTT. Translated, it gives CASSQNTEAFF.

As regards this clonotype: Being one base from a much bigger clone, this may be a read error. This chain connects TRBV5-1 to TRBJ2-3; D may be TRBD2 (6 bases). Germline V lookup: CDR1 SGHRS, CDR2 YFSETQ. The CDR3 has 15 residues. In DNA, the CDR3 is TGCGCCAGCAGCTTGGGGGGAACTAGCAGAGATACGCAGTATTTT. Encoded protein: CASSLGGTSRDTQYF.

This clonotype has a count of ten or more. The rearrangement uses TRBV6-6 and TRBJ1-3, with 11 positions matching TRBD1. CDR1 MNHNY and CDR2 SVGAGI come from the germline V gene (reference sequence). CDR3 length: 17 amino acids. After removal of 4 bases from V and 3 bases from J, the junction contained 8 bases not matched to a gene. The CDR3 sequence is CASSFPGQGASGNTIYF. The CDR3 nucleotides are TGTGCCAGCAGTTTTCCCGGACAGGGGGCTAGTGGAAACACCATATATTTT.

This clonotype has a handful of counts. The chain links TRBV6-2 or TRBV6-3 to TRBJ1-5; 10 bases match TRBD1. The CDR3 extends over 14 amino acids. Per the germline V gene, CDR1 is MNHEY and CDR2 is SVGEGT. V shed 4 bases and J 5 bases; nucleotides not matched to a gene: 2. The CDR3 is CASSWDRGDQPQHF. The DNA of the CDR3 is TGTGCCAGCAGTTGGGACAGGGGCGATCAGCCCCAGCATTTT.

In its sample, this clonotype was seen many times. The gene calls are TRBV7-6 and TRBJ2-2; D is uncertain. Germline V gene data show CDR1 as SGHVS and CDR2 as FNYEAQ. CDR3 length: 14 residues. Between the trimmed V and J ends, which lost 1 base and 6 bases, there was a span of 9 bases. The CDR3: CASSLDTVAGELFF. The CDR3, as DNA: TGTGCCAGCAGCTTAGATACAGTCGCCGGGGAGCTGTTTTTT. Drawing the rest from reference TRBV7-6 and TRBJ2-2, the complete variable domain is GAGVSQSPRYKVTKRGQDVALRCDPISGHVSLYWYRQALGQGPEFLTYFNYEAQQDKSGLPNDRFSAERPEGSISTLTIQRTEQRDSAMYRCASSLDTVAGELFFGEGSRLTVL.

This clonotype was seen only a few times. V is TRBV6-5 and J is TRBJ2-2; a possible D gene is TRBD1 (7 bases). Trimming removed 3 bases from V and 0 bases from J, with 14 bases in between. Germline V gives CDR1 MNHEY, CDR2 SVGAGI. The CDR3 consists of 17 residues. The chain's CDR3 is CASSYAAGGTNTGELFF. The CDR3 region has the DNA TGTGCCAGCAGTTATGCGGCAGGGGGGACGAACACCGGGGAGCTGTTTTTT.

This clonotype came up many times. The rearrangement uses TRBV5-1 and TRBJ2-7; weak D call: TRBD1 (6 bases). This CDR3 spans 15 amino acids. Trimming pared 4 bases from V and 0 bases from J, leaving 14 bases between. Per the germline V gene, CDR1 is SGHRS and CDR2 is YFSETQ. Here the CDR3 DNA reads TGCGCCAGCAGCGGGACCGGGACAAACTCCTACGAGCAGTACTTC. It specifies CASSGTGTNSYEQYF.

This clonotype has at least ten counts. This chain joins TRBV2 and TRBJ2-5, with 8 nucleotides matching TRBD2. Trimming took 6 bases from V and 1 from J; bases not matched to a gene: 4. Germline-derived CDR1 and CDR2 are SNHLY and FYNNEI. This CDR3 spans 14 amino acids. The CDR3 DNA reads as TGTGCCAGCAGGGAACTAGCGGTCCAAGAGACCCAGTACTTC. Residues: CASRELAVQETQYF.

Worth noting for this clonotype: Its ends do not fully match the called genes, so a read error is possible. The chain is built from TRBV18 and TRBJ1-4; the D gene is possibly TRBD1 (5 bases). The CDR3 extends over 15 amino acids. Germline assignment: CDR1 KGHSH and CDR2 LQKENI. The CDR3 region has the DNA TGTGCCAGCTCACCAACGGAGGGGATAGGTGAAAATCTGTTTTTT. The encoded protein is CASSPTEGIGENLFF.

In this sample, this clonotype turned up many times. V is TRBV9 and J is TRBJ1-2; 8 nucleotides match TRBD1. The CDR3 covers 18 residues. The junction had 14 bases not matched to a gene; V was cut back by 0 bases and J by 4 bases. Per germline, CDR1 SGDLS and CDR2 YYNGEE. This CDR3 is CASSVEETGATTAYGYTF. CDR3 nucleotides: TGTGCCAGCAGCGTAGAGGAGACAGGGGCTACAACTGCCTATGGCTACACCTTC.

There are many counts of this clonotype. The genes are TRBV27 and TRBJ2-3, with 12 bases identical to TRBD1. Germline trimming cut 6 bases from V and 6 bases from J; bases unmatched to any gene: 7. There are 15 residues in the CDR3. CDR1 and CDR2 from the germline V gene are MNHEY and SMNVEV (reference sequence). CDR3 DNA: TGTGCCAGCAGGTTCCGGGACAGGGGGCGGGATACGCAGTATTTT. Translation: CASRFRDRGRDTQYF.